Here is one TCR beta chain with its context. Antigen specificity is unknown. The authors ran a second PCR of about 7 to 11 cycles using a sample-barcoded 5' primer and a J-beta primer mix. Tags on each cDNA molecule came from a template-switch adaptor with 12 random nucleotides. MiXCR, applied by TCRdb to the 5' RACE reads, yields one record per CDR3 protein. There are approximately 1,000,000 distinct CDR3 sequences in the sample; 35% to 40% occur only once, and over 10% lies in the top ten. The sample originates from a study of blood T cells in healthy people across ages. Study-level points and caveats: With naive T cell percentage, TCR beta diversity showed a strong correlation. Among T cells, TCR beta diversity per million cells dropped roughly linearly as age rose.

Donors were systemically healthy Caucasian individuals from Russia aged about 6 to 95 years. The germline gives CDR1 ENHRY, CDR2 SYGVKD. The CDR3 totals 17 residues. The ends lost 0 bases at V and 8 bases at J; junction bases unmatched: 15. This clonotype originated in a man between 18 and 35 years old in good health. V gene TRBV10-3 combines with J gene TRBJ1-2, with 7 bases fitting TRBD1. The sample was blood. The CDR3 is CAISESPGTEPNMGYTF. CDR3 nucleotides: TGTGCCATCAGTGAGTCCCCCGGGACAGAGCCGAATATGGGCTACACCTTC.